This T cell receptor beta chain is from a study of T-cell memory formation after mild COVID-19. Study-wide points: Clones shrinking between day 15 and 85 showed a balanced CD4/CD8 split, and those that grew later tilted toward CD4+. Those CD4+ clones that contracted were mainly in CM and EM (CD8+ ones in EMRA).

Trimming pared 4 bases from V and 5 bases from J, leaving 12 bases between. Germline-derived CDR1 and CDR2 are KGHDR and SFDVKD. The CDR3 is made up of 14 amino acids. Researchers used 5'RACE with constant-segment primers to make TCR alpha and TCR beta cDNA libraries that carry sample barcodes and UMIs. TCRdb re-called the 5' RACE reads through MiXCR, storing one row per CDR3 protein. The sample includes around 430,000 distinct CDR3 sequences, roughly 15% of them seen just once. This clonotype came up a few times. Its specificity is not known. Input material: PBMCs or a T cell subset sorted from them (not recorded which). V is TRBV24-1 and J is TRBJ2-3; D remains unclear. The receptor's source is a man younger than 35 who had mild COVID-19 (a few samples of this study predate the infection). Cell type and time point are not known. The CDR3 loop is CATSETRLGDTQYF. CDR3 bases: TGTGCCACCAGTGAGACAAGATTGGGAGATACGCAGTATTTT.